The 16 T cell receptor beta chains given below trace back to one sample, sequenced in a study of tumor-infiltrating lymphocytes in primary liver carcinoma. Constant-region priming of 500 ng total RNA yielded TCR beta cDNA. Researchers made the TCR beta libraries by running three nested multiplex PCR rounds with slightly modified ARM-PCR. Both of the initial two PCR rounds ran for around 10 cycles and employed TRBV1-TRBV30 forward primers alongside a C-beta reverse primer. TCRdb re-called the multiplex PCR reads through MiXCR, storing one row per CDR3 protein. The table lists hundreds of thousands of distinct CDR3 sequences, around 50% of them singletons. The researchers obtained blood RNA from unsorted whole blood and also extracted germline DNA. Sequencing was carried out using peripheral blood. The receptors shown here come from a woman in her twenties or thirties with primary liver carcinoma and hepatitis B virus infection.

This clonotype was counted between two and nine times. The chain carries TRBV12-3 or TRBV12-4 and TRBJ2-7; TRBD2 matches 10 bases. The CDR3 consists of 21 residues. The junction had 27 bases not matched to a gene; V was cut back by 4 bases and J by 6 bases. The CDR3 reads CASSSSRTGGFQREGRGEQYF. Written as DNA, the CDR3 is TGTGCCAGCAGTTCCTCAAGGACGGGGGGGTTTCAGCGGGAGGGCCGAGGCGAGCAGTACTTC.

This clonotype has more than one count but fewer than ten. The rearrangement uses TRBV6-5 and TRBJ1-5; D might be TRBD1 (6 bases). Deletions cut 7 bases from V and 2 bases from J, with 12 bases between. The CDR3 totals 14 residues. In germline, CDR1 is MNHEY, CDR2 SVGAGI. This chain's CDR3 is CASKDRQGNQPQHF. CDR3 nucleotides: TGTGCCAGCAAAGACAGACAGGGCAATCAGCCCCAGCATTTT.

This clonotype was detected once. The genes are TRBV11-3 and TRBJ2-2; perhaps D is TRBD1 or TRBD2 (5 bases each). V was clipped by 9 bases and J by 2 bases, with 16 bases between them. The CDR3 spans 15 residues. The germline V gene encodes CDR1 SGHNT and CDR2 YENEEA. CDR3 residues: CARSRGAQNTGELFF. CDR3 in DNA: TGTGCCAGGAGCCGAGGGGCCCAAAACACCGGGGAGCTGTTTTTT.

This clonotype was counted a few times. One junction end disagrees with the germline gene, perhaps due to a read error. The V and J genes are TRBV14 and TRBJ1-2; D unresolved. The germline CDR1 and CDR2 sequences are SGHDN and FVKESK. CDR3 length equals 14 residues. In nucleotides, the CDR3 is TGTGCTAGCAGCCAAGGTAACCGGCCTTGGGGCTACACCTTC. Its protein product is CASSQGNRPWGYTF.

This chain uses TRBV13 with TRBJ2-7; D remains ambiguous. This CDR3 is 15 amino acids long. The germline gives CDR1 PRHDT, CDR2 FYEKMQ (reference sequence). V shed 4 bases and J shed 3 bases, with 16 bases lying between them. In DNA, the CDR3 is TGTGCCAGCAGCTACACTTTGTGGTCCAGCTACGAGCAGTACTTC. Its translation is CASSYTLWSSYEQYF.

This clonotype was recorded a few times. CDR3 sequence: CASSYSSRTGGGDEQFF. The CDR3 DNA reads TGTGCCAGCAGTTACTCGTCCCGGACAGGGGGCGGGGATGAGCAGTTCTTC. V is TRBV6-6 and J is TRBJ2-1, with 11 bases that match TRBD1. The CDR3 has 17 residues. Germline V gene data show CDR1 as MNHNY and CDR2 as SVGAGI (reference sequence). With 0 bases clipped from V and 8 bases from J, the junction kept 9 bases outside the gene matches.

This clonotype showed up just a few times. One end of the junction is discordant with germline, which a read error may explain. The V and J genes are TRBV6-1 and TRBJ1-2, with D perhaps matching TRBD1 (5 bases). Per germline, CDR1 MNHNS and CDR2 SASEGT. The CDR3 sequence is 14 residues long. The CDR3 coding sequence is TGTGTCAGCAGTTCCCCCGGGGGGTTTCGTGGCTACACCTTC. Translation: CVSSSPGGFRGYTF.

This clonotype has a count of ten or more. This chain links TRBV4-2 with TRBJ2-1; the D gene is possibly TRBD2 (6 bases). The length of the CDR3 is 17 residues. The germline gives CDR1 LGHNA, CDR2 YNFKEQ. Deletions cut 0 bases from V and 6 bases from J, with 18 bases between. CDR3 residues: CASSQDFGGLGANEQFF. The CDR3, as DNA: TGTGCCAGCAGCCAAGATTTCGGGGGTCTAGGGGCCAATGAGCAGTTCTTC.

This clonotype was seen once. A read error may be the cause here, since a much bigger clone is one base away. CDR3 loop: CTSSYPRGGLLNEQFF. In DNA, the CDR3 is TGTACCAGCAGTTACCCCCGCGGGGGACTACTCAATGAGCAGTTCTTC. The rearrangement links TRBV6-2 or TRBV6-3 to TRBJ2-1, with 7 nucleotides matching TRBD2. The CDR3 runs 16 residues. Germline values: CDR1 MNHEY, CDR2 SVGEGT.

On this clonotype: This likely comes from a read error, as the CDR3 has no conserved phenylalanine or tryptophan at its end. The DNA is omitted, as the CDR3 cannot be located on it reliably, and the CDR3 follows TCRdb's listing. The chain has TRBV4-3 and TRBJ2-1. Looked up from germline, CDR1 is LGHNA and CDR2 is YSLEER. Counting both end residues, the CDR3 totals 14 amino acids. Here the CDR3 reads CASGHTELVNEPFS.

The chain couples TRBV10-3 to TRBJ2-7; tentative D call: TRBD2 (5 bases). In germline, CDR1 is ENHRY, CDR2 SYGVKD. The ends were cut back, 5 bases at V and 5 bases at J, with 16 bases in the middle. The CDR3 has 14 amino acids. CDR3 region: CAISRRAEEDEQYF. The CDR3 nucleotides read TGTGCCATCAGTAGGCGAGCGGAGGAAGACGAGCAGTACTTC.

This clonotype was detected many times. V is TRBV11-3 and J is TRBJ2-5; either TRBD1 or TRBD2 may supply D (6 bases each). Trimming removed 1 base at V and 3 bases at J, with 24 bases between. Per the germline V gene, CDR1 is SGHNT and CDR2 is YENEEA. This CDR3 is 19 amino acids long. The CDR3 protein is CASSLGGAFRAGREETQYF. CDR3 nucleotides: TGTGCCAGCAGCTTAGGGGGGGCATTCCGGGCCGGCAGAGAAGAGACCCAGTACTTC. Full variable domain (rest looked up from reference TRBV11-3 and TRBJ2-5): EAGVVQSPRYKIIEKKQPVAFWCNPISGHNTLYWYLQNLGQGPELLIRYENEEAVDDSQLPKDRFSAERLKGVDSTLKIQPAELGDSAVYLCASSLGGAFRAGREETQYFGPGTRLLVL.

Turning to this clonotype: One base away lies a much larger clone, so this may be a sequencing read error. The gene calls are TRBV29-1 and TRBJ2-1; D gene uncertain. Germline CDR1 is SQVTM and CDR2 is ANQGSEA. The CDR3 consists of 14 residues. CDR3 sequence: CSVHLVYSYNEQIF. The CDR3 nucleotides read TGCAGCGTACACCTAGTTTACTCCTACAATGAGCAGATCTTC.

For this clonotype: A read error may be the cause here, since a much bigger clone is one base away. The V call is TRBV12-3 or TRBV12-4, the J call TRBJ2-1, with D tentatively TRBD2 (6 bases). The CDR3 loop spans 16 amino acids. V gave up 4 bases and J gave up 5 bases, with 18 bases separating them. For the CDR3, the DNA is TGTGCCAGCAGTTCCCTGGGGGGAGAGACCAACAATGAGCAGTTCTTC. Protein product: CASSSLGGETNNEQFF.

The chain is built from TRBV28 and TRBJ2-7, with D tentatively TRBD2 (6 bases). CDR1 is MDHEN and CDR2 is SYDVKM in the germline V gene. The CDR3 contains 14 residues. With 4 bases removed from V and 12 bases from J, the gap between germline ends came to 22 bases. In DNA form, the CDR3 reads TGTGCCAGCAGTTCCCCCGGAGGGCCCGGTTTATGGTACTTC. Translation: CASSSPGGPGLWYF.

This clonotype was seen many times. The V and J genes are TRBV6-2 or TRBV6-3 and TRBJ1-5; maybe TRBD1 (5 bases). Trimming took 4 bases from V and 3 from J, leaving 10 bases between them. This CDR3 is built from 14 residues. Looked up from germline, CDR1 is MNHEY and CDR2 is SVGEGT. CDR3 sequence reads: CASSSTAYNQPQHF. CDR3 DNA: TGTGCCAGCAGTTCGACAGCCTACAATCAGCCCCAGCATTTT.